This T cell receptor beta chain was sequenced for a study of cytomegalovirus exposure and HLA in healthy donors. About the study: The Caucasian-associated ancestry cluster contained around four fifths of the approximately 390 genotyped donors. Study outcomes and limitations: Immune exposure data for these donors was limited to CMV serostatus. TCR beta V- and J-gene trimming was later associated with a missense DCLRE1C variant. Later, TCR association rates were found to vary by HLA locus, highest for DRB1 and lowest for HLA-C.

In the PCR, 60 Vbeta and 13 Jbeta primers were used. Method: immunoSEQ multiplex PCR; TCRdb's copy keeps in-frame clones and lacks some. The sample records over 95,000 clones, around 77% being singletons. This CDR3 has 14 residues. V shed 6 bases and J 1 base; nucleotides not matched to a gene: 3. Germline V gene lookup returns CDR1 LNHDA and CDR2 SQIVND (reference sequence). Note on this clone: Its antigen is unknown.

The receptor's source is a man between 35 and 55 years old in good health and CMV-seropositive. V and J are TRBV19 and TRBJ1-5; 7 nucleotides align to TRBD1. Sequenced material: PBMCs. The CDR3 coding sequence is TGTGCCAGTAGCCCGACAGGGAGCAATCAGCCCCAGCATTTT. Its protein product is CASSPTGSNQPQHF.